This T cell receptor beta chain was obtained from a study of control samples from healthy donors and cancer patients. Using immunoSEQ multiplex PCR, the repertoire was profiled, and TCRdb retains in-frame clones only, with some absent. The sample contains tens of thousands of clones, roughly 89% of which appear only once. Per the germline V gene, CDR1 is LGHDT and CDR2 is YNNKEL (reference sequence). The V and J ends lost 0 bases and 10 bases, in that order; junction bases with no gene match: 10. The CDR3 consists of 17 residues. This clonotype was obtained from a woman between 50 and 59 years old with colorectal cancer. Input material: PBMCs. This chain uses TRBV3-1 (or the pseudogene TRBV3-2) with TRBJ1-6, with 9 bases matching TRBD1. The DNA for the CDR3 is TGTGCCAGCAGCCAAGATCCGGACAGGGGATTGGGCTCACCCCTCCACTTT. It codes for CASSQDPDRGLGSPLHF.